This T cell receptor (beta chain) was captured by sequencing in a study of blood T cell repertoires in COVID-19. Study-wide background: Donors in the United States, Italy and Spain gave samples during acute or convalescent COVID-19. The cDNA or gDNA used as material had been derived from T cells, B-cell-depleted T cells, or PBMCs.

In germline, CDR1 is MNHEY, CDR2 SVGAGI. The CDR3 length is 14 residues. V shed 6 bases and J shed 3 bases, with 12 bases lying between them. As handled by the study authors: Estimation of nucleated cell counts was performed using reference gene primer amplification. The table came from immunoSEQ multiplex PCR; TCRdb's copy has only in-frame clones and leaves some out. V, J and clone size are those of that table, while D and trimming were read from the DNA. In the table there are about 150,000 clones, about nine tenths of which are singletons. Donors were grouped by their self-reported clinical history.

The origin of this receptor is a woman aged 40 to 55 who had been exposed to COVID-19. The specimen was PBMCs or T cells enriched from blood (not recorded which). The genes are TRBV6-5 and TRBJ2-4; tentative D call: TRBD1 (5 bases). CDR3: CASSKTEVKNIQYF. CDR3 in DNA: TGTGCCAGCAGCAAGACAGAGGTCAAAAACATTCAGTACTTC.